These T cell receptor beta chains were read from a single sample in a study of blood T cell repertoires in COVID-19. Profiling relied on immunoSEQ multiplex PCR, and the TCRdb table lists in-frame clones only, not all of them. The table includes roughly 150,000 clones, 80% to 85% detected once. Sequenced material: peripheral blood. These receptors all stem from an elderly woman with active or convalescent COVID-19. Both conserved end residues are part of each CDR3. D genes are given only for firm matches. Size values are once, few and many counts, or a class for expanded clones, and some rows have none.

J gene: TRBJ1-5; V gene: TRBV19; D gene: TRBD1; clone size: .; CDR3 protein: CASSIGAGQGARQPQHF; CDR3 DNA: TGTGCCAGTAGTATAGGTGCGGGACAGGGGGCAAGGCAGCCCCAGCATTTT
J gene: TRBJ2-3; V gene: TRBV7-2; D gene: .; clone size: .; CDR3 protein: CASSLLLVSTDTQYF; CDR3 DNA: TGTGCCAGCAGCCTGCTACTAGTGAGCACAGATACGCAGTATTTT
J gene: TRBJ2-2; V gene: TRBV18; D gene: .; clone size: .; CDR3 protein: CASRTDATNTGELFF; CDR3 DNA: TGTGCCAGCCGGACAGATGCTACGAACACCGGGGAGCTGTTTTTT
J gene: TRBJ1-2; V gene: TRBV7-2; D gene: TRBD1; clone size: .; CDR3 protein: CASSANRGRNYGYTF; CDR3 DNA: TGTGCCAGCAGCGCTAACAGGGGGCGGAACTATGGCTACACCTTC
J gene: TRBJ1-6; V gene: TRBV11-2; D gene: TRBD1; clone size: once; CDR3 protein: CASSSIRQDRGRFGSPLHF; CDR3 DNA: TGTGCCAGCAGCTCCATCAGACAGGACAGGGGGCGGTTTGGTTCACCCCTCCACTTT
J gene: TRBJ1-2; V gene: TRBV18; D gene: .; clone size: .; CDR3 protein: CASSPGASYPGGYTF; CDR3 DNA: TGTGCCAGCTCACCAGGGGCGTCCTACCCCGGCGGCTACACCTTC
J gene: TRBJ1-1; V gene: TRBV6-2/TRBV6-3; D gene: .; clone size: .; CDR3 protein: CASSYGRGGGTEAFF; CDR3 DNA: TGTGCCAGCAGTTACGGGAGAGGAGGAGGCACTGAAGCTTTCTTT
J gene: TRBJ2-7; V gene: TRBV5-1; D gene: TRBD1; clone size: .; CDR3 protein: CASGQDPSYEQYF; CDR3 DNA: TGCGCCAGTGGACAGGACCCTTCCTACGAGCAGTACTTC
J gene: TRBJ1-4; V gene: TRBV4-3; D gene: TRBD1; clone size: .; CDR3 protein: CASSLQIGTATNEKLFF; CDR3 DNA: TGCGCCAGCAGCCTACAAATTGGGACAGCAACTAATGAAAAACTGTTTTTT
J gene: TRBJ2-1; V gene: TRBV3-1/TRBV3-2; D gene: TRBD2; clone size: .; CDR3 protein: CASSPTTITTSGGAYNEQFF; CDR3 DNA: TGTGCCAGCAGCCCTACGACTATAACTACTAGCGGGGGGGCCTACAATGAGCAGTTCTTC
J gene: TRBJ1-3; V gene: TRBV6-6; D gene: .; clone size: .; CDR3 protein: CASSYPEQGNTIYF; CDR3 DNA: TGTGCCAGCAGTTACCCGGAACAGGGAAACACCATATATTTT
J gene: TRBJ1-5; V gene: TRBV7-2; D gene: .; clone size: once; CDR3 protein: CASSTQGSGNQPQHF; CDR3 DNA: TGTGCCAGCAGCACTCAGGGGAGCGGCAATCAGCCCCAGCATTTT
J gene: TRBJ2-5; V gene: TRBV14; D gene: .; clone size: .; CDR3 protein: CASSQENGYQETQYF; CDR3 DNA: TGTGCCAGCAGCCAAGAAAACGGGTACCAAGAGACCCAGTACTTC
J gene: TRBJ1-4; V gene: TRBV6-5; D gene: TRBD1; clone size: .; CDR3 protein: CASSSTGGTNEKLFF; CDR3 DNA: TGTGCCAGCAGTTCAACAGGGGGCACTAATGAAAAACTGTTTTTT
J gene: TRBJ2-7; V gene: TRBV12-3/TRBV12-4; D gene: .; clone size: .; CDR3 protein: CASSFVGLEQYF; CDR3 DNA: TGTGCCAGCAGTTTTGTAGGACTCGAGCAGTACTTC
J gene: TRBJ2-1; V gene: TRBV5-1; D gene: .; clone size: .; CDR3 protein: CASSLGTASSYNEQFF; CDR3 DNA: TGCGCCAGCAGCTTGGGGACAGCGAGCTCCTACAATGAGCAGTTCTTC
J gene: TRBJ2-1; V gene: TRBV5-1; D gene: TRBD2; clone size: .; CDR3 protein: CASSTNLAGEYNEQFF; CDR3 DNA: TGCGCCAGCAGCACCAATCTAGCGGGCGAGTACAATGAGCAGTTCTTC
J gene: TRBJ2-3; V gene: TRBV7-8; D gene: .; clone size: .; CDR3 protein: CASSPLPRDTQYF; CDR3 DNA: TGTGCCAGCAGCCCTCTTCCCCGAGATACGCAGTATTTT
J gene: TRBJ1-1; V gene: TRBV19; D gene: .; clone size: .; CDR3 protein: CASSLHRNTEAFF; CDR3 DNA: TGTGCCAGTAGTCTCCACAGGAACACTGAAGCTTTCTTT
J gene: TRBJ2-7; V gene: TRBV6-6; D gene: TRBD1; clone size: .; CDR3 protein: CASSPPHHRGYYEQYF; CDR3 DNA: TGTGCCAGCAGCCCGCCCCATCACAGGGGGTACTACGAGCAGTACTTC
J gene: TRBJ1-5; V gene: TRBV7-2; D gene: .; clone size: .; CDR3 protein: CASSVTATSNQPQHF; CDR3 DNA: TGTGCCAGCAGCGTGACAGCCACTAGCAATCAGCCCCAGCATTTT